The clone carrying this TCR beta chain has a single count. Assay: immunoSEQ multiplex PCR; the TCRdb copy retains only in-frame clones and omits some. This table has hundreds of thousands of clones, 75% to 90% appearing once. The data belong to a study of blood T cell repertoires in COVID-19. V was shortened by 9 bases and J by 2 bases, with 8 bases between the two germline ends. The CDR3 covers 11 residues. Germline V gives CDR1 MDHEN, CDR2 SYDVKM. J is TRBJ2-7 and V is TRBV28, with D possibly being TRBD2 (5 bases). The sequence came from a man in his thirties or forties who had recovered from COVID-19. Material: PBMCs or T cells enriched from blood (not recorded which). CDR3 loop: CASTGTYEQYF. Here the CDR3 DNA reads TGTGCCAGTACGGGGACCTACGAGCAGTACTTC.